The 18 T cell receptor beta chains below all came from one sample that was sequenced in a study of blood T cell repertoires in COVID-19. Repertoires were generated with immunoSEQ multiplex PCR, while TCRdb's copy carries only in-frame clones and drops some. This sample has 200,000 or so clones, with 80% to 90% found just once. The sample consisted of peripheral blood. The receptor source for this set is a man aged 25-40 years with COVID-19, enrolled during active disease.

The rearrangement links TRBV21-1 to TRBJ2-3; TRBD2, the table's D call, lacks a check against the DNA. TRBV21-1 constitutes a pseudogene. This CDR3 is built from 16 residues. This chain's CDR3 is CASSEINRDYTDTQYF. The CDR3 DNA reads TGTGCCAGCAGCGAAATTAACAGGGACTACACAGATACGCAGTATTTT.

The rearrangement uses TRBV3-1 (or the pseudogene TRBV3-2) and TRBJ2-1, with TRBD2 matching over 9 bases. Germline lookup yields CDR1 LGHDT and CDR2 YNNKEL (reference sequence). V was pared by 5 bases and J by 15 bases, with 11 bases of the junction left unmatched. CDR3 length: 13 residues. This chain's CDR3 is CASSSKVAGVLFF. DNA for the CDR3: TGTGCCAGCAGCTCCAAGGTAGCGGGAGTTCTGTTCTTC.

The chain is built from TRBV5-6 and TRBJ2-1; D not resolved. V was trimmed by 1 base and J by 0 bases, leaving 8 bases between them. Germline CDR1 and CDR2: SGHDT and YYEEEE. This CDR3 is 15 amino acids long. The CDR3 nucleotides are TGTGCCAGCAGCTTGCTCCGGAGCTCCTACAATGAGCAGTTCTTC. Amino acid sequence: CASSLLRSSYNEQFF.

Here the CDR3 reads CASSGGSGGSYNEQFF. The CDR3 bases are TGTGCCAGCAGCGGGGGTAGCGGGGGCTCCTACAATGAGCAGTTCTTC. The rearrangement joins TRBV9 to TRBJ2-1, with TRBD2 identical over 9 bases. Trimming removed 3 bases from V and 0 bases from J; junction bases left unmatched: 4. Germline V gene data show CDR1 as SGDLS and CDR2 as YYNGEE. The CDR3 totals 16 residues.

For the CDR3, the DNA is TGTGCCAGCTCACCAGGAGGAGGGGATAGTCAGCCCCAGCATTTT. It is translated as CASSPGGGDSQPQHF. The gene calls are TRBV18 and TRBJ1-5; tentatively, D is TRBD1 (5 bases). Germline CDR1 and CDR2: KGHSH and LQKENI. V was trimmed by 2 bases and J by 6 bases, leaving 14 bases between them. The CDR3 length is 15 residues. The whole variable domain, filled in from reference TRBV18 and TRBJ1-5, reads NAGVMQNPRHLVRRRGQEARLRCSPMKGHSHVYWYRQLPEEGLKFMVYLQKENIIDESGMPKERFSAEFPKEGPSILRIQQVVRGDSAAYFCASSPGGGDSQPQHFGDGTRLSIL.

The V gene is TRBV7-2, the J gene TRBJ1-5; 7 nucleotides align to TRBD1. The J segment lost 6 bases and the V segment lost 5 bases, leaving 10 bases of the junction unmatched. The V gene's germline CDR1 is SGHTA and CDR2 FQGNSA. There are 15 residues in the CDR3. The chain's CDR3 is CASSGGQATIQPQHF. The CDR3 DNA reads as TGTGCCAGCAGCGGAGGACAGGCTACTATTCAGCCCCAGCATTTT. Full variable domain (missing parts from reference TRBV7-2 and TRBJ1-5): GAGVSQSPSNKVTEKGKDVELRCDPISGHTALYWYRQSLGQGLEFLIYFQGNSAPDKSGLPSDRFSAERTGGSVSTLTIQRTQQEDSAVYLCASSGGQATIQPQHFGDGTRLSIL.

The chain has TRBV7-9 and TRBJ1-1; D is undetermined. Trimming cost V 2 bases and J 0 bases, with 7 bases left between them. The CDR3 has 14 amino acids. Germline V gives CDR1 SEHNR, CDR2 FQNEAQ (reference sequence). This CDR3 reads CASSLTGMNTEAFF. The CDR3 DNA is TGTGCCAGCAGCTTAACCGGGATGAACACTGAAGCTTTCTTT.

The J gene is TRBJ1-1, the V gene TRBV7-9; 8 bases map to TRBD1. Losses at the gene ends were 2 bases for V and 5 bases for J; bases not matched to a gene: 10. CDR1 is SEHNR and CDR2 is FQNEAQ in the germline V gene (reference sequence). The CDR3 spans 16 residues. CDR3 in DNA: TGTGCCAGCAGCTTACCGCCGGACAGGGAAGCAACTGAAGCTTTCTTT. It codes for CASSLPPDREATEAFF.

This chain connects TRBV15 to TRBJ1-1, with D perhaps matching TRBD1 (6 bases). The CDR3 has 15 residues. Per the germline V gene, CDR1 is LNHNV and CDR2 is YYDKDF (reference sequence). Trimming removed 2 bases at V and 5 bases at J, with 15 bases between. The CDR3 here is CATSRIAWGRTEAFF. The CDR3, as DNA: TGTGCCACCAGCAGAATAGCGTGGGGGCGGACTGAAGCTTTCTTT. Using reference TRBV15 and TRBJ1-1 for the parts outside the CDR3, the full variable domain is DAMVIQNPRYQVTQFGKPVTLSCSQTLNHNVMYWYQQKSSQAPKLLFHYYDKDFNNEADTPDNFQSRRPNTSFCFLDIRSPGLGDTAMYLCATSRIAWGRTEAFFGQGTRLTVV.

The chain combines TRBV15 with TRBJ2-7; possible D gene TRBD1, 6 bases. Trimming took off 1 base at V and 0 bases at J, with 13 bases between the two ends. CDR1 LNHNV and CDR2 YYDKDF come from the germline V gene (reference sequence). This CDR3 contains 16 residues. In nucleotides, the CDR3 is TGTGCCACCAGCAGAGCACGATGGGGGCTCTCCTACGAGCAGTACTTC. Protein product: CATSRARWGLSYEQYF. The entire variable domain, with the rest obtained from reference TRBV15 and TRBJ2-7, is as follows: DAMVIQNPRYQVTQFGKPVTLSCSQTLNHNVMYWYQQKSSQAPKLLFHYYDKDFNNEADTPDNFQSRRPNTSFCFLDIRSPGLGDTAMYLCATSRARWGLSYEQYFGPGTRLTVT.

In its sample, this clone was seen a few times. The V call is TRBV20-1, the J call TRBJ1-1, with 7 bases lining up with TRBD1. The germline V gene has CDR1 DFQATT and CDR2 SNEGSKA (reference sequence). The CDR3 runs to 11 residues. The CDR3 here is CRGQRNTEAFF. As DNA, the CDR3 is TGCAGGGGACAGAGGAACACTGAAGCTTTCTTT.

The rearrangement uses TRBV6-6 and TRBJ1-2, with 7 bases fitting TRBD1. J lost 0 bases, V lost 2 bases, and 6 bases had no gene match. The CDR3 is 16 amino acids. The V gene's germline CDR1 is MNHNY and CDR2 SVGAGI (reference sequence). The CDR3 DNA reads TGTGCCAGCAGTTACGTGGGACAGCGGACTAACTATGGCTACACCTTC. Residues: CASSYVGQRTNYGYTF.

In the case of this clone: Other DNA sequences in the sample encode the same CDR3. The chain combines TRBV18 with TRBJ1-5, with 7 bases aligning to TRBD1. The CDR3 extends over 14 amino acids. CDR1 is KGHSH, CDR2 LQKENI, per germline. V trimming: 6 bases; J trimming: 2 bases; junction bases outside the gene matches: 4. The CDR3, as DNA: TGTGCCAGCTCTCCAGGGGGGGGCAATCAGCCCCAGCATTTT. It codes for CASSPGGGNQPQHF.

This CDR3 is CASSGRRDGELFF. The CDR3 DNA reads TGTGCCAGCAGCGGTAGGAGGGACGGGGAGCTGTTTTTT. The chain is built from TRBV7-2 and TRBJ2-2, with a tentative D call TRBD2 (6 bases). CDR3 length equals 13 residues. The V end was cut by 5 bases, the J end by 7 bases, with 11 bases between. Germline assignment: CDR1 SGHTA and CDR2 FQGNSA.

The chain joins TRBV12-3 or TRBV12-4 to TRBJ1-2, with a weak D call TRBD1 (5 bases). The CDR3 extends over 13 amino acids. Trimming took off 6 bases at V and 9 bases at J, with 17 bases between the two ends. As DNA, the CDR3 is TGTGCCAGCAGCTACGGGACTCCCAATCGCTACACCTTC. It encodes CASSYGTPNRYTF.

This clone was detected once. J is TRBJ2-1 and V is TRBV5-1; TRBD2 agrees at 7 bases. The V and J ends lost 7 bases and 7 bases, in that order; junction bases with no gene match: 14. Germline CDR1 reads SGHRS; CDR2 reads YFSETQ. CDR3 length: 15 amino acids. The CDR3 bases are TGCGCCAGCCAACCGGCTAGCGGCCTTACAAATGAGCAGTTCTTC. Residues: CASQPASGLTNEQFF.

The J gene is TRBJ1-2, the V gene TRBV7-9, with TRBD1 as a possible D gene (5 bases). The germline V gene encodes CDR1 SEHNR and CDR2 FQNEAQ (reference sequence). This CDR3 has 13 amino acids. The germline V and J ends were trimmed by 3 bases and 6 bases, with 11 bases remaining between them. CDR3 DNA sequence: TGTGCCAGCAGCTTGACTCTGACAGATGGCTACACCTTC. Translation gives CASSLTLTDGYTF.

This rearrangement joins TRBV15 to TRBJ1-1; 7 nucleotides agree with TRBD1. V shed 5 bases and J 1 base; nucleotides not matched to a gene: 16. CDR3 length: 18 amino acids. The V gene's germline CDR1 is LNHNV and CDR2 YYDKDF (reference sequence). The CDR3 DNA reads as TGTGCCACCAGCGGCGACAGGGAAAGGTCCTCCCAGAACACTGAAGCTTTCTTT. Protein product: CATSGDRERSSQNTEAFF.